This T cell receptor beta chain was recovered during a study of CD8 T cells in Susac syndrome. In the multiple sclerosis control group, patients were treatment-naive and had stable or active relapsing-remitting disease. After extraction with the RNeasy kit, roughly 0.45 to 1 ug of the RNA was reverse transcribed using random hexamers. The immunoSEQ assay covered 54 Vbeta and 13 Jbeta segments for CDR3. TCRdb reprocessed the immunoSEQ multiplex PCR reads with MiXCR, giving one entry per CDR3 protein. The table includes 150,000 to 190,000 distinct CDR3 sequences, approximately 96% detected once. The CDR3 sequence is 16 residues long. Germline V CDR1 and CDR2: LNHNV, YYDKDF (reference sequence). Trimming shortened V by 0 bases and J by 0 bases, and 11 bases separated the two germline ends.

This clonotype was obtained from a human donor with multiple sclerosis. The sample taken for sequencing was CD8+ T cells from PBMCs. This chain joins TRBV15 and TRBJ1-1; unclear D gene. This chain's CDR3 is CATSRDRSDMNTEAFF. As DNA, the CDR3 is TGTGCCACCAGCAGAGATCGATCAGATATGAACACTGAAGCTTTCTTT.